The table lists the clone carrying this T cell receptor beta chain with a count of one. What it binds is not known. These data belong to a study of CD8 T cell repertoires and HIV-1 epitope variants. Study details: Twenty-five autologous and known Gag and Nef epitope variant peptides each stimulated T cells separately. T cells were cultured for less than eleven days with cytokines added on days 3 and 7. The baseline condition was 1M T cells left uncultured.

This table comes from immunoSEQ multiplex PCR, and its TCRdb copy is limited to in-frame clones, with some not included. Of 5,500 to 7,000 clones detected, about three fifths appear once; the ten largest clones hold almost 40%. V was trimmed by 0 bases and J by 6 bases, leaving 7 bases between them. Germline-derived CDR1 and CDR2 are SGDLS and YYNGEE. The CDR3 is 13 amino acids. This chain connects TRBV9 to TRBJ2-1; D not certain. Sequencing was done on a sample of cultured CD8+ T cells derived from PBMCs. The clonotype was recovered from a male donor with HIV. The CDR3 region has the DNA TGTGCCAGCAGCGTAGGGTCAGCCAATGAGCAGTTCTTC. Translating it yields CASSVGSANEQFF.